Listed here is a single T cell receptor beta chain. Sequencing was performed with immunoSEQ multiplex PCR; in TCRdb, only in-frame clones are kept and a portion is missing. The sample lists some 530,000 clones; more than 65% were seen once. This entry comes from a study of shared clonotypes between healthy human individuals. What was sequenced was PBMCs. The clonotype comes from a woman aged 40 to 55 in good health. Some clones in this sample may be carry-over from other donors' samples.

The CDR3 region has the DNA TGCAGCGTTGTGGCTAGCGGGAGGGCAGATACGCAGTATTTT. Translated, it gives CSVVASGRADTQYF. The chain joins TRBV29-1 to TRBJ2-3; 12 bases line up with TRBD2. J gave up 4 bases and V 4 bases, and 3 bases lay outside the gene matches. The CDR3 length is 14 residues. Germline CDR1 reads SQVTM; CDR2 reads ANQGSEA.